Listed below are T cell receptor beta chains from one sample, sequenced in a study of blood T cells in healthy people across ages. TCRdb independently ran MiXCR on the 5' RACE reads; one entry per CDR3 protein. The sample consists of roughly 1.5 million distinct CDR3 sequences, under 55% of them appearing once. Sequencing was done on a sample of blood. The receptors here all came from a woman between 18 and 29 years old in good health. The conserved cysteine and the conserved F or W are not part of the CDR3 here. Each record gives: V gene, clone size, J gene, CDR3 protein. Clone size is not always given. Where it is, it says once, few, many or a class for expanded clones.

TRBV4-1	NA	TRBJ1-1	ASSQGVRDPEAF
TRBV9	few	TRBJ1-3	ASSVEGTGNTIY
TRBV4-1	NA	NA	ASSQAQGRDEQY
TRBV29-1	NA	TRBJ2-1	RVSGCNYNEQF
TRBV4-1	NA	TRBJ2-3	ASSQGGLAVNTDTQY
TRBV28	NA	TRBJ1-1	ASTVGGLKHTEAF
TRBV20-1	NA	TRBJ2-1	SLETGPYNEQF
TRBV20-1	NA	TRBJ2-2	SARGGGVLGELF
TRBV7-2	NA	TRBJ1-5	ASSFLYQPQH
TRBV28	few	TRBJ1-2	ASKTSELANYGYT
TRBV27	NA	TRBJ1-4	ATGSRATNEKLF
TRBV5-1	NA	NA	ASSSFTSGGENIQY
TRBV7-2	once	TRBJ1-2	ASSFARDDYGYT
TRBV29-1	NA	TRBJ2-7	SVRTSDYEQY
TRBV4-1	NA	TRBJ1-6	ASSQVGGLVSPLH
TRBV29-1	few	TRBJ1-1	SGVQGAGTEAF
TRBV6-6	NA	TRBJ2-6	ASKETSGANVLT
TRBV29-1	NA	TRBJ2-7	IVEKGVGPYEQY
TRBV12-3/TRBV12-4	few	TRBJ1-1	ASSLNRVITEAF
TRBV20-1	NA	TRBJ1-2	SARERDSPNYGYT
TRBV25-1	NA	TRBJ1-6	ASSSRGQGNSPLH
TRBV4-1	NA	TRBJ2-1	ASSQGLAGGPGNEQF
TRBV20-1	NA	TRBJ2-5	SASFETQY
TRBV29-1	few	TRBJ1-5	SVKTGSNQPQH
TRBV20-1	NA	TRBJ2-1	SASYRASYNEQF
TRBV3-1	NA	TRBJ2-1	ASSPSIDEQF
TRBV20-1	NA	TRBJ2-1	SVDHPVAGDINEQF
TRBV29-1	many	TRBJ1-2	SARPLTGRPYGYT
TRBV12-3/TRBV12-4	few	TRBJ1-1	ASSRTGENTEAF
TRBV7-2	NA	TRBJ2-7	ASSLDTSGYEQY
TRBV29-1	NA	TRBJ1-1	CGAGGGTEAF
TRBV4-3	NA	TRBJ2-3	ASSGTAASSTDTQY
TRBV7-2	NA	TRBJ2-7	ASSQAGGLYEQY
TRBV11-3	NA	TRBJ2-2	ASSLDSTGELF
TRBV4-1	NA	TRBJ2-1	ASSQDAGWDEQF
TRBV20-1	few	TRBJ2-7	SAAHGRTFSYEQY
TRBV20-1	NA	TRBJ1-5	SASLYRGGQPQH
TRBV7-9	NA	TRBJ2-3	ASSLDYLDTQY
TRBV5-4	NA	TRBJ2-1	ASSRPGGEPNEQF
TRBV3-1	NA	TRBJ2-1	ASSHSGTQGNEQF
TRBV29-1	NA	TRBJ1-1	SVQRGGITEAF
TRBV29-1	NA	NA	SVEAETSGIYEQY
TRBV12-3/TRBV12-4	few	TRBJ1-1	ASRFPGRIEAF
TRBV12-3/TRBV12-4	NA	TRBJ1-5	ASSFTGFDQPQH
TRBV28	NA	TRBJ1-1	ASSLEGRVRNTEAF
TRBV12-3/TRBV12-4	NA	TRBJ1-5	ASSRWRTGSDQPQH
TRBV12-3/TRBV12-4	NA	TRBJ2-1	ASSPQLAGDNEQF
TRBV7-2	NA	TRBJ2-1	ASSLGLAGGARGNEQF
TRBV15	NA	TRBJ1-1	ATSLGLNTEAF
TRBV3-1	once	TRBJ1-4	ASNSGTDEKLF
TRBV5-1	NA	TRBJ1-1	ASSLGGGGFDTEAF
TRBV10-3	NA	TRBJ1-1	AISETWGTEAF
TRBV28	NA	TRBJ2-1	ASRVIGEQF
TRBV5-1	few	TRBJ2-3	ASSLAVHTQY
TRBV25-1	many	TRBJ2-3	ASSNGLASTDTQY